The next 2 T cell receptor beta chains were all read from a single sample in a study of T cell changes during pregnancy in multiple sclerosis. Profiled with immunoSEQ multiplex PCR; TCRdb holds only in-frame clones, not every one. The profile covers more than 55,000 clones, with around nine tenths appearing a single time and more than 0.9% taken by the ten largest. Sequencing used peripheral blood, obtained in the third trimester of pregnancy. The receptor source for this set is a female donor with multiple sclerosis, enrolled in a pregnancy study.

The V call is TRBV4-3, the J call TRBJ2-2; a weak D match, TRBD2 (6 bases). The CDR3 covers 17 residues. Trimming shortened V by 0 bases and J by 5 bases, and 16 bases separated the two germline ends. Germline V lookup: CDR1 LGHNA, CDR2 YSLEER. The CDR3 region has the DNA TGCGCCAGCAGCCAAGATAAAGGTAGCGGAGCTACCGGGGAGCTGTTTTTT. Its translation: CASSQDKGSGATGELFF.

This clone was recorded a few times. Here the CDR3 reads CSVIRDTYGYTF. The CDR3 DNA follows: TGCAGCGTAATCCGGGACACCTATGGCTACACCTTC. The chain uses TRBV29-1 and TRBJ1-2; D is possibly TRBD1 (6 bases). This CDR3 region has 12 residues. With 6 bases removed from V and 4 bases from J, the gap between germline ends came to 12 bases. Germline V gene lookup returns CDR1 SQVTM and CDR2 ANQGSEA.